The 26 T cell receptor beta chains presented below share a single source sample, sequenced in a study of tumor-infiltrating lymphocytes in primary liver carcinoma. The researchers obtained blood RNA from unsorted whole blood and also extracted germline DNA. The input was approximately 500 ng total RNA; TCR beta cDNA was made from it with a constant-region primer. Slightly modified ARM-PCR, run as three nested multiplex PCR rounds, produced the TCR beta libraries. The study ran its first two PCR rounds for nine to eleven cycles each, using TRBV1-TRBV30 forward primers and a C-beta reverse primer. Each CDR3 protein is one row after TCRdb ran MiXCR on the multiplex PCR reads. The sample consists of roughly 180,000 distinct CDR3 sequences, 60% of them appearing once. The sample was peripheral blood. The receptor source for this set is a man between 40 and 49 years old with primary liver carcinoma and hepatitis B virus infection.

Details on this clonotype: It may be a read error: a sequence one base away is much more abundant. This sequence joins TRBV11-2 and TRBJ2-1, with D tentatively TRBD1 or TRBD2 (6 bases each). Trimming stripped 4 bases from V and 6 bases from J, with 28 bases between. This CDR3 is built from 19 residues. The germline V gene encodes CDR1 SGHAT and CDR2 FQNNGV. The CDR3 spells CASSSPRGVLAVCGNEQFF. The CDR3 nucleotides read TGTGCCAGCAGCTCACCGAGGGGGGTGTTGGCAGTTTGTGGCAATGAGCAGTTCTTC.

Note on this clonotype: With a much larger clone just one base away, this may be a read error. Because it lacks the conserved phenylalanine or tryptophan at the end, this CDR3 is likely a read error. The genes are TRBV11-2 and TRBJ2-2, with TRBD2 matching 9 bases. In germline, CDR1 is SGHAT, CDR2 FQNNGV. Trimming at V came to 7 bases and at J to 0 bases, leaving 12 bases not matched to a gene. CDR3 length: 18 amino acids. CDR3 sequence: CASTRVWLAGTNTGELFS. Here the CDR3 DNA reads TGTGCCAGCACCCGAGTGTGGCTAGCGGGAACGAACACCGGGGAGCTGTTTTCT.

V gene TRBV19 combines with J gene TRBJ2-5; D possibly corresponds to TRBD2 (5 bases). From germline, CDR1 is LNHDA and CDR2 SQIVND (reference sequence). This CDR3 is built from 12 residues. The germline V and J ends were trimmed by 6 bases and 5 bases, with 10 bases remaining between them. The CDR3 sequence is CASRQSGETQYF. In nucleotides, the CDR3 is TGTGCCAGTAGGCAGTCGGGGGAGACCCAGTACTTC.

V usage is TRBV4-1 and J usage is TRBJ1-2, with D perhaps matching TRBD1 (5 bases). This CDR3 has 14 amino acids. Trimming took 1 base from V and 8 from J, leaving 14 bases between them. In germline, CDR1 is MGHRA, CDR2 YSYEKL. CDR3 bases: TGCGCCAGCAGCCAAGTAGGAGGGGCCTTAGGCTACACCTTC. This sequence encodes CASSQVGGALGYTF.

For this clonotype: At one end, the junction sequence differs from germline, possibly due to a read error. The chain combines TRBV11-2 with TRBJ2-7, with TRBD2 matching over 8 bases. Germline V gene sequence: CDR1 SGHAT, CDR2 FQNNGV. The CDR3 covers 14 residues. CDR3 DNA sequence: TGTACCAGCAGCCCCGCGGGAGGTCTCCTGGAGCAGTACTTC. It translates to CTSSPAGGLLEQYF.

This clonotype was observed at least ten times. The chain is built from TRBV4-2 and TRBJ1-1; D may be TRBD1 (5 bases). The CDR3 is 16 amino acids. V was clipped by 0 bases and J by 0 bases, with 11 bases between them. Looked up from germline, CDR1 is LGHNA and CDR2 is YNFKEQ. Here the CDR3 DNA reads TGTGCCAGCAGCCAAGATTCAGGGAGAGTGAACACTGAAGCTTTCTTT. Translation: CASSQDSGRVNTEAFF.

The chain uses TRBV6-6 and TRBJ2-7; TRBD1 matches at 11 bases. The junction had 8 bases not matched to a gene; V was cut back by 4 bases and J by 6 bases. The CDR3 extends over 15 amino acids. Germline V gene sequence: CDR1 MNHNY, CDR2 SVGAGI (reference sequence). The CDR3: CASSFPGQGGCEQYF. CDR3 DNA sequence: TGTGCCAGCAGTTTCCCGGGACAGGGGGGATGCGAGCAGTACTTC.

Note on this clonotype: The CDR3 carries no conserved terminal phenylalanine or tryptophan, so it likely arises from a read error. J is TRBJ2-3 and V is TRBV11-2; TRBD2 might be the D (5 bases). V was cut by 4 bases and J by 1 base, with 9 bases left in between. The CDR3 is 14 amino acids. Germline-derived CDR1 and CDR2 are SGHAT and FQNNGV. The CDR3 coding sequence is TGTGCCAGCAGCTCCGGAGGAGGCACAGATACGCAGTATCTT. It encodes CASSSGGGTDTQYL.

In its sample, this clonotype was seen a few times. V and J are TRBV6-1 and TRBJ2-1, with 8 bases fitting TRBD1. The trim removed 6 bases at V and 4 bases at J, leaving 14 bases unmatched. CDR1 MNHNS and CDR2 SASEGT come from the germline V gene. CDR3 length: 17 amino acids. The CDR3 DNA follows: TGTGCCAGCAGAGTCTACCCGGGACAGGCTTTATACAATGAGCAGTTCTTC. Translated: CASRVYPGQALYNEQFF.

Here the CDR3 DNA reads TGTGCCAGCAGTTTATCGGAAAACATTCAGTACTTC. Translated, it gives CASSLSENIQYF. The chain links TRBV12-3 or TRBV12-4 to TRBJ2-4, with D unclear. CDR3 length equals 12 residues. V gave up 2 bases and J gave up 5 bases, with 4 bases separating them.

As to this clonotype: Sequence at one end of the junction differs from germline and may be a read error. Here the CDR3 reads CASGTGLFYEHYF. The CDR3 DNA sequence: TGTGCCAGCGGTACAGGACTATTCTACGAGCATTACTTC. The genes are TRBV6-2 or TRBV6-3 and TRBJ2-7; maybe TRBD2 (6 bases). Germline V gene lookup returns CDR1 MNHEY and CDR2 SVGEGT. This CDR3 comprises 13 residues.

This chain links TRBV11-2 with TRBJ1-6, with TRBD1 identical over 9 bases. Trimming took 11 bases from V and 8 from J; bases not matched to a gene: 10. This CDR3 spans 14 amino acids. Germline CDR1 and CDR2: SGHAT and FQNNGV. In nucleotides, the CDR3 is TGTGCCGGTACCTTACAGGGGGCGGATTCACCCCTCCACTTT. Protein product: CAGTLQGADSPLHF.

The V and J genes are TRBV14 and TRBJ2-5; 10 bases are shared with TRBD1. Trimming removed 4 bases from V and 5 bases from J; junction bases left unmatched: 4. From germline, CDR1 is SGHDN and CDR2 FVKESK. CDR3 size: 14 residues. CDR3 DNA: TGTGCCAGCAGCCGGACAGGGGGAGGCGAGACCCAGTACTTC. Its protein product is CASSRTGGGETQYF.

Concerning this clonotype: A junction boundary mismatches the germline segment, possibly from a read error. The V gene is TRBV5-6, the J gene TRBJ2-7; possible D gene TRBD2, 5 bases. The CDR3 is 14 residues long. Germline V gene data show CDR1 as SGHDT and CDR2 as YYEEEE. The CDR3 DNA follows: TGTGCCAGCAGCAGGAGCGGTACGTCCTACGATCAGTACTTC. Translated: CASSRSGTSYDQYF.

This clonotype was seen ten or more times. The V gene is TRBV11-2, the J gene TRBJ2-7, with TRBD1 matching over 7 bases. V lost 7 bases, J lost 3 bases, and 6 bases stayed unmatched. CDR3 length: 13 amino acids. Germline CDR1 SGHAT, CDR2 FQNNGV. The CDR3 loop reads CASTHRGIYEQYF. CDR3 DNA: TGTGCCAGCACCCACAGGGGAATCTACGAGCAGTACTTC.

A word on this clonotype: The junction departs from the called germline gene at one end, perhaps through a read error. The gene calls are TRBV11-2 and TRBJ2-5; D remains ambiguous. Looked up from germline, CDR1 is SGHAT and CDR2 is FQNNGV. The length of the CDR3 is 15 residues. The CDR3 DNA sequence: TGTGCCATCAGCCTCCAGGACCTCGGACAAGAGACCCAGTACTTC. It yields the protein CAISLQDLGQETQYF.

With respect to this clonotype: At one of its ends the junction is not consistent with the germline gene, which may arise from a read error. This rearrangement joins TRBV4-1 to TRBJ2-1, with D possibly being TRBD2 (6 bases). This CDR3 comprises 13 residues. Germline CDR1 MGHRA, CDR2 YSYEKL. The CDR3 protein is CASSPGVYNEHFF. The DNA for the CDR3 is TGCGCCAGCAGCCCGGGGGTCTACAATGAGCACTTCTTC.

V is TRBV5-4 and J is TRBJ2-2; 10 bases are shared with TRBD2. The CDR3 covers 13 residues. Germline V gene sequence: CDR1 SGHNT, CDR2 YYREEE (reference sequence). The CDR3 protein is CAASGRLSGELFF. As DNA, the CDR3 is TGTGCAGCTAGCGGGAGACTGAGCGGGGAGCTGTTTTTT.

Note on this clonotype: One junction end does not reproduce the germline sequence, and a read error may be involved. This chain connects TRBV29-1 to TRBJ2-1; D not resolved. The CDR3 totals 11 residues. Germline-derived CDR1 and CDR2 are SQVTM and ANQGSEA. The CDR3 spells CSVEGNNEQSF. CDR3 in DNA: TGCAGCGTTGAGGGGAACAATGAGCAGTCCTTC.

With regard to this clonotype: Germline is not matched at one junction end, which may reflect a read error. The chain uses TRBV6-2 or TRBV6-3 and TRBJ2-2; D is tentatively TRBD1 or TRBD2 (5 bases each). The CDR3 consists of 13 residues. Germline V gene sequence: CDR1 MNHEY, CDR2 SVGEGT. The CDR3: CASTSHLLGDLFF. The CDR3 DNA reads TGTGCCAGCACGTCCCATCTTTTGGGGGACCTGTTTTTT.

This sequence joins TRBV6-1 and TRBJ2-1; D could derive from TRBD1 or TRBD2 (5 bases each). Germline assignment: CDR1 MNHNS and CDR2 SASEGT. The CDR3 totals 17 residues. Trimming shortened V by 3 bases and J by 4 bases, and 19 bases separated the two germline ends. The CDR3 reads CASSDPGFARGYNEQFF. In DNA, the CDR3 is TGTGCCAGCAGTGACCCCGGGTTTGCGAGGGGATACAATGAGCAGTTCTTC.

Of note for this clonotype: The junction departs from germline at one end; a sequencing error may be responsible. The gene calls are TRBV6-1 and TRBJ2-7; the D is unclear. Germline V gives CDR1 MNHNS, CDR2 SASEGT. The CDR3 loop spans 13 amino acids. CDR3 sequence (DNA): TGTGCCACCGCCGCTGGGCATTCCTACGAGCAATACTTC. Translation gives CATAAGHSYEQYF.

Remarks on this clonotype: The conserved phenylalanine or tryptophan normally closing the CDR3 is absent here, so this likely arose from a read error. The rearrangement links TRBV11-2 to TRBJ2-7, with a possible D match to TRBD2 (5 bases). The CDR3 runs 15 residues. Germline assignment: CDR1 SGHAT and CDR2 FQNNGV. Trimming removed 10 bases from V and 3 bases from J, with 22 bases in between. The chain's CDR3 is CAISLDRGQSYEQYL. CDR3 DNA sequence: TGTGCCATTAGCTTAGATCGAGGGCAGAGCTACGAGCAGTACTTA.

A few counts support this clonotype. The rearrangement links TRBV4-2 to TRBJ2-5, with D unresolved. The germline V gene encodes CDR1 LGHNA and CDR2 YNFKEQ. The V end was cut by 0 bases, the J end by 4 bases, with 12 bases between. This CDR3 has 15 residues. The CDR3 DNA reads TGTGCCAGCAGCCAAGATCGAGGTTTTAGAGAGACCCAGTACTTC. This codes for CASSQDRGFRETQYF.

The V gene is TRBV12-3 or TRBV12-4, the J gene TRBJ2-1; D is possibly TRBD1 (6 bases). This CDR3 contains 15 residues. Trimming removed 7 bases at V and 8 bases at J, with 21 bases between. The CDR3 DNA is TGTGCCAGCATAATGGGTAGTGGTAACAGGGATGAGCAGTTCTTC. Translation gives CASIMGSGNRDEQFF.

This chain joins TRBV4-1 and TRBJ2-3; TRBD2 matches at 7 bases. The CDR3 covers 14 residues. V shed 1 base and J 5 bases; nucleotides not matched to a gene: 3. Germline loops: CDR1 MGHRA, CDR2 YSYEKL. CDR3 sequence: CASSQGLARDTQYF. In DNA form, the CDR3 reads TGCGCCAGCAGCCAAGGACTAGCAAGAGATACGCAGTATTTT.